These 5 T cell receptor beta chains were sequenced from one sample in a study of T cell responses to AZD1222 COVID-19 vaccine. TCRdb keeps only in-frame clones here, not all; method: immunoSEQ multiplex PCR. The data show 200,000 to 250,000 clones, with around 93% seen just once and approximately 1% held by the top ten. The material sequenced was peripheral blood, taken on day 0 of MenACWY control vaccination. The receptors here all came from an adult in good health.

The J gene is TRBJ1-5, the V gene TRBV19; TRBD1 matches 7 bases. The CDR3 runs to 15 residues. From germline, CDR1 is LNHDA and CDR2 SQIVND (reference sequence). Trimming at V came to 4 bases and at J to 9 bases, leaving 12 bases not matched to a gene. The CDR3 sequence is CASSTTGAVKGPQHF. CDR3 sequence (DNA): TGTGCCAGTAGTACTACAGGGGCCGTGAAAGGGCCCCAGCATTTT.

This chain joins TRBV11-1 and TRBJ2-1, with D hard to call. In germline, CDR1 is SGHAT, CDR2 FQDESV (reference sequence). The CDR3 covers 14 residues. The ends were cut back, 1 base at V and 8 bases at J, with 12 bases in the middle. The CDR3 region has the DNA TGTGCCAGCAGCTTAGGGCCCTTCGAGGATGAGCAGTTCTTC. Protein product: CASSLGPFEDEQFF. The full variable domain, rest sourced from reference TRBV11-1 and TRBJ2-1, is EAEVAQSPRYKITEKSQAVAFWCDPISGHATLYWYRQILGQGPELLVQFQDESVVDDSQLPKDRFSAERLKGVDSTLKIQPAELGDSAMYLCASSLGPFEDEQFFGPGTRLTVL.

The chain carries TRBV6-5 and TRBJ1-2, with 11 bases that match TRBD1. Trimming removed 7 bases from V and 7 bases from J; junction bases left unmatched: 8. Germline assignment: CDR1 MNHEY and CDR2 SVGAGI. The CDR3 length is 14 residues. This CDR3 is CASTRTGTGGGYTF. CDR3 nucleotide sequence: TGTGCCAGCACGCGAACCGGGACAGGGGGTGGCTACACCTTC.

This chain links TRBV30 with TRBJ2-4; D not certain. Trimming removed 2 bases from V and 9 bases from J, with 14 bases in between. The germline V gene has CDR1 GTSNPN and CDR2 SVGIG (reference sequence). The CDR3 is 13 amino acids. The DNA for the CDR3 is TGTGCCTGGAGTCCTCAGTGGGGTTCCATTCAGTACTTC. It yields the protein CAWSPQWGSIQYF.

The chain carries TRBV5-1 and TRBJ1-3; D uncertain. V lost 4 bases and J 0 bases, leaving 11 bases between the germline ends. The CDR3 extends over 15 amino acids. Germline V CDR1 and CDR2: SGHRS, YFSETQ. This CDR3 is CASSPVGYSGNTIYF. CDR3 bases: TGCGCCAGCAGCCCCGTCGGATACTCTGGAAACACCATATATTTT.